This T cell receptor beta chain came from a study of blood T cell repertoires in COVID-19. Turning to the study itself: PBMCs, B-cell-depleted T cells, or T cells provided the cDNA or gDNA that made up the material.

V lost 1 base, J lost 7 bases, and 11 bases lay in between. Looked up from germline, CDR1 is SGHNT and CDR2 is YYREEE (reference sequence). The CDR3 is made up of 13 amino acids. In the authors' workflow: Reference gene primer amplification in the assay estimated nucleated cell counts. Assay: immunoSEQ multiplex PCR; the TCRdb copy retains only in-frame clones and omits some. D and trimming were read from the DNA, whereas the V and J calls and clone size are those reported in that table. Of some 250,000 clones listed, roughly 88% were seen once; the top ten hold about 2.5%. Clinical history as reported by participants underpinned cohort assignment.

What was sequenced was PBMCs or T cells enriched from blood (not recorded which). The TCR was taken from a woman aged 40 to 50 with acute COVID-19. The genes are TRBV5-4 and TRBJ1-2, with D possibly TRBD1 on 5 matching bases. CDR3 protein: CASSLRSQGGYTF. For the CDR3, the DNA is TGTGCCAGCAGCTTGCGCAGCCAGGGTGGCTACACCTTC.